Following are 30 T cell receptor beta chains from one sample sequenced in a study of T cells in women clearing cervical HPV infection. Sequencing used immunoSEQ multiplex PCR; TCRdb keeps in-frame clones, though not all of them. Its listing shows about 22,000 clones. Sequencing was performed on blood buffy coat. These receptors were obtained from a woman aged 18 to 75 with a cervical HPV16 infection that either progressed to CIN3+ or cleared (not recorded which).

With regard to this clone: Read sequence stops 3 residues before the CDR3 end, and the germline J gene provides the missing end. The rearrangement links TRBV7-8 to TRBJ2-3, with D possibly being TRBD2 (7 bases). V was cut by 3 bases and J by 5 bases, with 12 bases left in between. The germline V gene has CDR1 SGHVS and CDR2 FQNEAQ. The CDR3 covers 14 residues. Incomplete CDR3 DNA: TGTGCCAGCAGCTTCGGGGGGCTTGGAGATACG. It yields the protein CASSFGGLGDT. The CDR3 as a whole reads CASSFGGLGDTQYF.

As concerns this clone: The CDR3 extends 3 residues past the end of the read, so its final part is completed from the germline J gene. The chain employs TRBV11-2 and TRBJ1-2; D might be TRBD1 (5 bases). The CDR3 spans 15 residues. Germline-derived CDR1 and CDR2 are SGHAT and FQNNGV. The part of the CDR3 DNA that was read is TGTGCCAGCAGCTCCGGGGGGAGGAGAGGCGATACG. Encoded protein: CASSSGGRRGDT. The entire CDR3 protein is CASSSGGRRGDTYTF.

With regard to this clone: The read comes to an end 3 residues before the CDR3 does, leaving the germline J gene to fill in the end. V gene TRBV19 combines with J gene TRBJ2-3; 9 bases match TRBD2. The ends lost 3 bases at V and 5 bases at J; junction bases unmatched: 9. Germline CDR1 and CDR2: LNHDA and SQIVND (reference sequence). The CDR3 consists of 16 residues. The covered CDR3 bases are TGTGCCAGTAGTATCAAAATAGCGGGGGCGGGAGATACG. Protein sequence: CASSIKIAGAGDT. The whole CDR3 protein is CASSIKIAGAGDTQYF.

Comment on this clone: With the read ending 3 residues before the CDR3 end, the germline J gene is used to fill in that end. The chain couples TRBV6-4 to TRBJ2-5; 10 bases align to TRBD2. The CDR3 runs 16 residues. Germline values: CDR1 MRHNA, CDR2 SNTAGT. CDR3: CASSALAGESTDTQYF. Partial CDR3 DNA: TGTGCCAGCAGCGCTCTAGCGGGGGAGAGCACAGATACC.

Comments on this clone: The read ends 3 residues early relative to the CDR3; the germline J gene fills the gap. The gene calls are TRBV19 and TRBJ1-2, with a possible D match to TRBD1 (5 bases). The length of the CDR3 is 16 residues. Germline V gene lookup returns CDR1 LNHDA and CDR2 SQIVND (reference sequence). The covered CDR3 bases are TGTGCCAGTAGTATGTGGCCTAAGACAGTCGCAGATACC. This gives the protein CASSMWPKTVADT. The full CDR3 sequence reads CASSMWPKTVADTYTF.

On this clone: The read ends 3 residues before the CDR3 terminus; that terminus is restored from the germline J gene. The chain couples TRBV20-1 to TRBJ2-7; D perhaps matches TRBD1 (6 bases). Germline values: CDR1 DFQATT, CDR2 SNEGSKA (reference sequence). The CDR3 length is 14 residues. V was shortened by 3 bases and J by 4 bases, with 16 bases between the two germline ends. CDR3 DNA, as far as it was read: TGCAGTGCTAGCCCAGGACAGTTACAGTACGAG. This gives the protein CSASPGQLQYE. In full, the CDR3 is CSASPGQLQYEQYF.

About this clone itself: The read terminates 3 residues ahead of where the CDR3 ends, so the germline J gene completes it. The rearrangement joins TRBV29-1 to TRBJ2-1; TRBD2 matches at 7 bases. The CDR3 loop spans 13 amino acids. The germline CDR1 and CDR2 sequences are SQVTM and ANQGSEA. V shed 8 bases and J 6 bases; nucleotides not matched to a gene: 10. CDR3 amino acids: CSKGRGGSNEQFF. The CDR3 bases that were read are TGCAGCAAGGGGAGGGGCGGAAGCAATGAG.

Concerning this clone: The read ends 3 residues early relative to the CDR3; the germline J gene fills the gap. The chain couples TRBV5-6 to TRBJ2-7, with unresolved D. The V gene's germline CDR1 is SGHDT and CDR2 YYEEEE. V was cut by 0 bases and J by 3 bases, with 7 bases left in between. This CDR3 contains 13 residues. The part of the CDR3 DNA that was read is TGTGCCAGCAGCTTGGGTCCGGGCTACGAG. It encodes CASSLGPGYE. The whole CDR3 sequence is CASSLGPGYEQYF.

A remark on this clone: The read terminates 3 residues ahead of where the CDR3 ends, so the germline J gene completes it. This chain connects TRBV2 to TRBJ2-7; 9 bases map to TRBD1. The CDR3 is made up of 16 amino acids. CDR1 and CDR2 from the germline V gene are SNHLY and FYNNEI. Trimming took 2 bases from V and 2 from J; bases not matched to a gene: 7. CDR3 sequence reads: CASSERNRGLTYEQYF. CDR3 bases read: TGTGCCAGCAGTGAACGGAACAGGGGGCTCACCTACGAG.

With regard to this clone: The read ends 3 residues shy of where the CDR3 ends; the end is completed using the germline J gene. The chain is built from TRBV18 and TRBJ1-1; possibly TRBD1 for D (5 bases). This CDR3 is built from 14 residues. V was cut by 0 bases and J by 2 bases, with 7 bases left in between. In germline, CDR1 is KGHSH, CDR2 LQKENI. The CDR3 reads CASSPPTENTEAFF. CDR3 DNA, as far as it was read: TGTGCCAGCTCACCACCGACAGAAAACACTGAA.

Regarding this clone: The read ends 3 residues shy of where the CDR3 ends; the end is completed using the germline J gene. The chain recombines TRBV2 with TRBJ1-6; D gene uncertain. V gave up 4 bases and J gave up 8 bases, with 12 bases separating them. The CDR3 contains 14 residues. Germline V gives CDR1 SNHLY, CDR2 FYNNEI. The CDR3 loop is CASSGLSKDSPLHF. The covered CDR3 bases are TGTGCCAGCAGTGGACTTTCGAAGGATTCACCC.

A word on this clone: The read gets to within 3 residues of the CDR3 end, and the germline J gene fills in the rest. The gene calls are TRBV18 and TRBJ2-6; TRBD1 agrees at 10 bases. CDR1 and CDR2 from the germline V gene are KGHSH and LQKENI. This CDR3 comprises 18 residues. V was pared by 4 bases and J by 1 base, with 7 bases of the junction left unmatched. The CDR3: CASSLQTGGVSGANVLTF. The CDR3 bases that were read are TGTGCCAGCTCACTCCAGACAGGGGGCGTTTCTGGGGCCAACGTC. The full variable domain, in which reference TRBV18 and TRBJ2-6 provide the parts outside the CDR3, is NAGVMQNPRHLVRRRGQEARLRCSPMKGHSHVYWYRQLPEEGLKFMVYLQKENIIDESGMPKERFSAEFPKEGPSILRIQQVVRGDSAAYFCASSLQTGGVSGANVLTFGAGSRLTVL.

Worth noting for this clone: The read terminates 3 residues before the CDR3 end, so the remaining end is supplied by the germline J gene. The chain recombines TRBV29-1 with TRBJ2-4, with D perhaps matching TRBD1 (6 bases). CDR3 length: 13 amino acids. Germline CDR1 SQVTM, CDR2 ANQGSEA. The CDR3 protein is CSVEVARGYGQYF. The CDR3 bases that were read are TGCAGCGTTGAAGTTGCCAGGGGCTATGGT.

As to this clone: The CDR3 end is not reached by the read, which stops 3 residues before it; the germline J gene fills it in. The sample has other DNA sequences that encode this CDR3 too. The V call is TRBV6-1, the J call TRBJ1-1; a possible D gene is TRBD1 (6 bases). The CDR3 runs 13 residues. Germline-derived CDR1 and CDR2 are MNHNS and SASEGT. V lost 3 bases and J lost 4, with 9 bases in between. The covered CDR3 bases are TGTGCCAGCAGTGAGTCAGGGGTCACTGAA. The encoded protein is CASSESGVTE. The whole CDR3 sequence reads CASSESGVTEAFF.

Of note for this clone: The read ends 3 residues before the CDR3 terminus; that terminus is restored from the germline J gene. J is TRBJ1-5 and V is TRBV2; 7 bases align to TRBD1. CDR1 and CDR2 (germline): SNHLY, FYNNEI. V lost 3 bases and J lost 2; bases outside the gene matches: 4. This CDR3 spans 15 amino acids. The CDR3 bases that were read are TGTGCCAGCAGTGAGGAGGGGGCGGGCAATCAGCCC. It encodes CASSEEGAGNQP. The CDR3 in full is CASSEEGAGNQPQHF.

Note on this clone: The CDR3 end falls 3 residues outside the read, so it is completed with the germline J gene. The chain uses TRBV6-1 and TRBJ2-7, with no clear D. The germline V and J ends were trimmed by 2 bases and 4 bases, with 9 bases remaining between them. The V gene's germline CDR1 is MNHNS and CDR2 SASEGT. The CDR3 length is 13 residues. The chain's CDR3 is CASSEWQSYEQYF. Incomplete CDR3 DNA: TGTGCCAGCAGTGAATGGCAGTCGTACGAG.

The part of the CDR3 DNA that was read is TGTGCCAGCAGCTTAGGGAGGGCCAATGAG. As protein: CASSLGRANE. The complete CDR3 sequence is CASSLGRANEQFF. V is TRBV7-7 and J is TRBJ2-1, with a possible D match to TRBD2 (6 bases). From the germline J gene comes the end of the CDR3, since the read stops 3 residues before it. Trimming left V 1 base short and J 6 bases short, with 7 bases between. This CDR3 is 13 amino acids long. Germline V CDR1 and CDR2: SSHAT, FNYEAQ (reference sequence). Complete variable domain (other parts from reference TRBV7-7 and TRBJ2-1): GAGVSQSPRYKVTKRGQDVTLRCDPISSHATLYWYQQALGQGPEFLTYFNYEAQPDKSGLPSDRFSAERPEGSISTLTIQRTEQRDSAMYRCASSLGRANEQFFGPGTRLTVL.

Comment on this clone: The CDR3 goes on 3 residues after the read ends, and that part is filled in from the germline J gene. This chain joins TRBV7-9 and TRBJ1-6; possible D gene TRBD1, 6 bases. Trimming shortened V by 5 bases and J by 11 bases, and 10 bases separated the two germline ends. The CDR3 totals 12 residues. Germline values: CDR1 SEHNR, CDR2 FQNEAQ (reference sequence). CDR3 DNA, as far as it was read: TGTGCCAGCAGCCTACAGGGAACACCC. The encoded protein is CASSLQGTP. The complete CDR3 sequence is CASSLQGTPLHF.

Worth noting for this clone: The CDR3 goes on 3 residues after the read ends, and that part is filled in from the germline J gene. J is TRBJ1-4 and V is TRBV7-9, with D perhaps matching TRBD1 (6 bases). The germline V gene encodes CDR1 SEHNR and CDR2 FQNEAQ (reference sequence). Between the trimmed V and J ends, which lost 5 bases and 5 bases, there was a span of 15 bases. CDR3 size: 15 residues. CDR3 bases read: TGTGCCAGCAGCCCCGGGGGGCAGGGGAATGAAAAA. The encoded protein is CASSPGGQGNEK. The complete CDR3 reads CASSPGGQGNEKLFF.

On this clone itself: Sequencing ends 3 residues short of the CDR3 end; the germline J gene provides the rest. This rearrangement joins TRBV5-1 to TRBJ2-1, with 7 positions matching TRBD1. Germline CDR1 is SGHRS and CDR2 is YFSETQ. V lost 6 bases, J lost 9 bases, and 15 bases stayed unmatched. There are 15 residues in the CDR3. This CDR3 reads CASTQLGETGVEQFF. The CDR3 DNA, read in part, is TGCGCCAGCACCCAATTGGGGGAAACAGGGGTTGAG.

Comment on this clone: Read coverage stops 3 residues before the CDR3 terminus; the germline J gene supplies the remainder. The chain joins TRBV7-9 to TRBJ2-5; TRBD1 agrees at 7 bases. CDR3 size: 13 residues. V lost 5 bases to trimming and J lost 6 bases; unmatched junction nucleotides: 6. CDR1 is SEHNR, CDR2 FQNEAQ, per germline (reference sequence). CDR3 protein: CASSRDREKTQYF. The covered CDR3 bases are TGTGCCAGCAGCCGCGACAGGGAGAAGACC.

For this clone: The read terminates 3 residues before the CDR3 end, so the remaining end is supplied by the germline J gene. The rearrangement links TRBV19 to TRBJ2-1; TRBD2 agrees at 7 bases. The CDR3 runs to 15 residues. Germline values: CDR1 LNHDA, CDR2 SQIVND (reference sequence). With V trimmed by 7 bases and J by 0 bases, 6 bases remained unmatched. CDR3 amino acids: CASTQAGSSYNEQFF. The CDR3 bases that were read are TGTGCCAGTACCCAAGCGGGGAGCTCCTACAATGAG.

On this clone itself: Sequencing ends 3 residues short of the CDR3 end; the germline J gene provides the rest. The rearrangement joins TRBV13 to TRBJ2-5; maybe TRBD2 (6 bases). Looked up from germline, CDR1 is PRHDT and CDR2 is FYEKMQ (reference sequence). This CDR3 comprises 14 residues. Between the trimmed V and J ends, which lost 3 bases and 2 bases, there was a span of 10 bases. The DNA read from the CDR3 is TGTGCCAGCAGCTTTGGCGGGATACAAGAGACC. Translated, it gives CASSFGGIQET. The whole CDR3 sequence reads CASSFGGIQETQYF.

The CDR3: CASSSQGNQPQHF. The DNA read from the CDR3 is TGCGCCAGCAGCTCGCAGGGTAATCAGCCC. The rearrangement links TRBV5-1 to TRBJ1-5, with D tentatively TRBD1 (5 bases). The CDR3 goes on 3 residues after the read ends, and that part is filled in from the germline J gene. CDR1 SGHRS and CDR2 YFSETQ come from the germline V gene. The CDR3 contains 13 residues. The V end was cut by 3 bases, the J end by 4 bases, with 8 bases between.

In regard to this clone: The read terminates 3 residues before the CDR3 end, so the remaining end is supplied by the germline J gene. The rearrangement uses TRBV7-9 and TRBJ2-5, with a possible D match to TRBD2 (5 bases). Germline CDR1 SEHNR, CDR2 FQNEAQ (reference sequence). The CDR3 length is 14 residues. With 4 bases removed from V and 4 bases from J, the gap between germline ends came to 13 bases. The sequenced part of the CDR3 DNA is TGTGCCAGCAGCTCCCCCGGGGTTCCAGAGACC. Its protein is CASSSPGVPET. The CDR3 in full is CASSSPGVPETQYF. The variable domain in full, completed from reference TRBV7-9 and TRBJ2-5, reads DTGVSQNPRHKITKRGQNVTFRCDPISEHNRLYWYRQTLGQGPEFLTYFQNEAQLEKSRLLSDRFSAERPKGSFSTLEIQRTEQGDSAMYLCASSSPGVPETQYFGPGTRLLVL.

Points on this clone: With the read ending 3 residues before the CDR3 end, the germline J gene is used to fill in that end. The genes are TRBV14 and TRBJ2-5, with D hard to call. This CDR3 region has 12 residues. Germline V gene lookup returns CDR1 SGHDN and CDR2 FVKESK. V lost 3 bases, J lost 4 bases, and 6 bases lay in between. The CDR3 region is CASSHSPETQYF. The covered CDR3 bases are TGTGCCAGCAGCCACTCCCCAGAGACC.

Points on this clone: The CDR3 extends 3 residues past the end of the read, so its final part is completed from the germline J gene. The rearrangement links TRBV5-1 to TRBJ1-2, with D tentatively TRBD1 (5 bases). CDR1 SGHRS and CDR2 YFSETQ come from the germline V gene. The V end lost 2 bases, the J end lost 6 bases, and 11 bases lay between the germline ends. The CDR3 runs to 13 residues. The CDR3 DNA, read in part, is TGCGCCAGCAGCTTCCGCTGGGGCGATGGC. This gives the protein CASSFRWGDG. The complete CDR3 sequence is CASSFRWGDGYTF. Using reference TRBV5-1 and TRBJ1-2 for the parts outside the CDR3, the full variable domain is KAGVTQTPRYLIKTRGQQVTLSCSPISGHRSVSWYQQTPGQGLQFLFEYFSETQRNKGNFPGRFSGRQFSNSRSEMNVSTLELGDSALYLCASSFRWGDGYTFGSGTRLTVV.

Concerning this clone itself: Coverage ceases 3 residues before the CDR3 finishes, and the germline J gene fills in the end. The chain employs TRBV20-1 and TRBJ1-1; TRBD1 agrees at 9 bases. CDR1 and CDR2 (germline): DFQATT, SNEGSKA (reference sequence). After removal of 5 bases from V and 1 base from J, the junction contained 11 bases not matched to a gene. The CDR3 runs 16 residues. This CDR3 reads CSARPGTGYGNTEAFF. The part of the CDR3 DNA that was read is TGCAGTGCTCGCCCCGGGACAGGGTATGGGAACACTGAA.

Comment on this clone: The read finishes 3 residues shy of the CDR3 end, and the germline J gene is used to complete it. The chain couples TRBV19 to TRBJ2-2, with no clear D. This CDR3 has 15 amino acids. The ends were cut back, 7 bases at V and 0 bases at J, with 12 bases in the middle. Looked up from germline, CDR1 is LNHDA and CDR2 is SQIVND (reference sequence). The CDR3 DNA, read in part, is TGTGCCAGTACCCCACTAACCGCGAACACCGGGGAG. This encodes CASTPLTANTGE. The CDR3 in its entirety is CASTPLTANTGELFF.

As to this clone: The CDR3 end is not reached by the read, which stops 3 residues before it; the germline J gene fills it in. This sequence joins TRBV7-2 and TRBJ2-2; TRBD1 matches at 8 bases. The CDR3 is 14 amino acids. Looked up from germline, CDR1 is SGHTA and CDR2 is FQGNSA. V shed 6 bases, J shed 1 base, and the junction held 1 base outside the gene matches. The sequenced part of the CDR3 DNA is TGTGCCAGCAGGGGGACAGGGAACACCGGGGAG. Protein product: CASRGTGNTGE. The full-length CDR3 reads as CASRGTGNTGELFF.